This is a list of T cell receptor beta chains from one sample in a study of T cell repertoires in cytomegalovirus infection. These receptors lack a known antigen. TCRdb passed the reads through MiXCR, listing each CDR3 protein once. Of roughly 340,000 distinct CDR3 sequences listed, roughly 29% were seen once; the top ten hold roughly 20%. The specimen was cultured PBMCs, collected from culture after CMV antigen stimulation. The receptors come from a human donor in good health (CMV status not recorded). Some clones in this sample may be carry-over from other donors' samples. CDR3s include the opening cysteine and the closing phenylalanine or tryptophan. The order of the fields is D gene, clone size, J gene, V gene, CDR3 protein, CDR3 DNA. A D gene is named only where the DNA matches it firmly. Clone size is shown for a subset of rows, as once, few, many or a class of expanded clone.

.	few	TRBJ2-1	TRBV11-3	CASSLAGSGNEQFF	TGTGCCAGCAGCTTAGCGGGGAGTGGCAATGAGCAGTTCTTC
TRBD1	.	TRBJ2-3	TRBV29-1	CSVLLQGALGDTQYF	TGCAGCGTCCTCCTCCAGGGGGCGCTGGGAGATACGCAGTATTTT
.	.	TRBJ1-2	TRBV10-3	CAISDPGGTDNYGYTF	TGTGCCATCAGTGATCCCGGGGGGACTGATAACTATGGCTACACCTTC
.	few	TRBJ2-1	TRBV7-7	CASSPSGSPREQFF	TGTGCCAGCAGCCCCTCCGGGAGCCCCAGGGAGCAGTTCTTC
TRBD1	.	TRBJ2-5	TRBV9	CASSVTTGSRSETQYF	TGTGCCAGCAGCGTAACGACAGGGTCCCGATCTGAGACCCAGTACTTC
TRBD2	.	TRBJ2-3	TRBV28	CASRNGLAGFTDTQYF	TGTGCCAGCAGGAATGGACTAGCGGGGTTCACAGATACGCAGTATTTT
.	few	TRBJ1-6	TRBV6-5	CACEGGSPLHF	TGTGCCTGCGAAGGAGGATCACCCCTCCACTTT
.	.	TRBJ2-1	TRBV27	CASSHDYDRRRSERDEQFF	TGTGCCAGCAGTCACGATTATGATAGGCGGAGATCAGAAAGGGATGAGCAGTTCTTC
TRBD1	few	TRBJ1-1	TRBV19	CASTDTGGATEAFF	TGTGCCAGTACTGACACAGGGGGCGCGACTGAAGCTTTCTTT
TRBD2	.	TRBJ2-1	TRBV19	CASSPPSGTSGGRYNEQFF	TGTGCCAGTAGTCCGCCGTCCGGGACTAGCGGGGGCCGGTACAATGAGCAGTTCTTC
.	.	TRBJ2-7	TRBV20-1	CSAGLSGYEQYF	TGCAGTGCTGGCTTGTCAGGCTACGAGCAGTACTTC
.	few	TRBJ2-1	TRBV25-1	CASSAQAPVDEQFF	TGTGCCAGCAGTGCACAGGCCCCGGTGGATGAGCAGTTCTTC
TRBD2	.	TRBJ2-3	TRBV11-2	CASSTRLATDTQYF	TGTGCCAGCAGCACCCGACTAGCGACAGATACGCAGTATTTT
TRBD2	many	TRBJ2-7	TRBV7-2	CASSLAQGLAISSYEQYF	TGTGCCAGCAGCTTAGCGCAAGGACTAGCTATTTCTTCCTACGAGCAGTACTTC
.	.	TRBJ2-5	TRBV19	CASSSRTEYQETQYF	TGTGCCAGTAGCTCCCGGACGGAGTACCAAGAGACCCAGTACTTC
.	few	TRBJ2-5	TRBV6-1	CASSGTYQETQYF	TGTGCCAGCAGTGGAACTTACCAAGAGACCCAGTACTTC
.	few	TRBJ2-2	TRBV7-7	CASSLRVQGRTGELFF	TGTGCTAGCAGCTTAAGGGTACAGGGAAGAACCGGGGAGCTGTTTTTT